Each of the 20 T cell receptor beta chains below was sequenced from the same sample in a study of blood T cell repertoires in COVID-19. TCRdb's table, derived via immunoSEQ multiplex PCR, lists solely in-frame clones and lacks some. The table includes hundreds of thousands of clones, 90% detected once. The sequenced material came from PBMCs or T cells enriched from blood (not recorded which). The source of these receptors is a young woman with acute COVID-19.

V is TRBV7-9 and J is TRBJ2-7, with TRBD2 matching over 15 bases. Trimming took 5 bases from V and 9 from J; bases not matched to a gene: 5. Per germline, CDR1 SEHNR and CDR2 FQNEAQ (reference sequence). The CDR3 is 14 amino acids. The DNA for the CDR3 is TGTGCCAGCAGCGTGGGACTAGCGGGAGGACCGCAGTACTTC. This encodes CASSVGLAGGPQYF.

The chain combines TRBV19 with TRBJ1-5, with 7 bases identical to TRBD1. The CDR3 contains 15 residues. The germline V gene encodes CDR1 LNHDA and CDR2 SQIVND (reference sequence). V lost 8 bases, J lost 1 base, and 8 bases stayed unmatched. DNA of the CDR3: TGTGCCAGTGGAACACGACAGGGAAGCAATCAGCCCCAGCATTTT. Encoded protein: CASGTRQGSNQPQHF.

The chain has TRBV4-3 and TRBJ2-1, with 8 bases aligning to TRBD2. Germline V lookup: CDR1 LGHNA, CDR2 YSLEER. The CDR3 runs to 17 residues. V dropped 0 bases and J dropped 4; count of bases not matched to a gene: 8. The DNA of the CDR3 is TGCGCCAGCAGCCAAGAGGAGAGGCGGGAGGCTTACAATGAGCAGTTCTTC. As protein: CASSQEERREAYNEQFF.

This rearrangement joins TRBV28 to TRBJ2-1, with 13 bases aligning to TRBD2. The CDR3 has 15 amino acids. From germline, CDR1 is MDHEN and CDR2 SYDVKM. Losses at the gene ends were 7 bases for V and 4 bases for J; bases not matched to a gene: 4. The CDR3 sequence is CASTSGLAGYNEQFF. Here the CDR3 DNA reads TGTGCCAGCACCTCGGGACTAGCGGGGTACAATGAGCAGTTCTTC.

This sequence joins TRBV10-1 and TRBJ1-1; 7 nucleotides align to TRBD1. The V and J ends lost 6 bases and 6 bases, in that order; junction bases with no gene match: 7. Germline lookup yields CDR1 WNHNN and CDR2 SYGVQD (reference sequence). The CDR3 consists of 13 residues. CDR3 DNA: TGCGCCAGCAGGATACAGGGGAAGGCTGAAGCTTTCTTT. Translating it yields CASRIQGKAEAFF.

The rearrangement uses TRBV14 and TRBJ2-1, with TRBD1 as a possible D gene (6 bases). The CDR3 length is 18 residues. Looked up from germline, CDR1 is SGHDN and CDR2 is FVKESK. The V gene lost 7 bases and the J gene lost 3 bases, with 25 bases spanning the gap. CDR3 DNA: TGTGCCAGCAACTCAGGGGCCATTTGGGGCAGGGGCTACAATGAGCAGTTCTTC. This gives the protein CASNSGAIWGRGYNEQFF.

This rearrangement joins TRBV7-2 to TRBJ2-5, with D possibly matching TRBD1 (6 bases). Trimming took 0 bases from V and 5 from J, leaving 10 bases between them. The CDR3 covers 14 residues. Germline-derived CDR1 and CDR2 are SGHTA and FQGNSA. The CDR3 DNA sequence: TGTGCCAGCAGCTTAGCCAGGGGTGCGGAGACCCAGTACTTC. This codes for CASSLARGAETQYF.

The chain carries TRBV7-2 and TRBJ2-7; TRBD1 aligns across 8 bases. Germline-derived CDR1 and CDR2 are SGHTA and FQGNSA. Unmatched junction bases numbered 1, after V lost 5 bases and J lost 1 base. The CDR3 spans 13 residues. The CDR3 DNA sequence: TGTGCCAGCAGCCGACAGGGGTCCTACGAGCAGTACTTC. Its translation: CASSRQGSYEQYF.

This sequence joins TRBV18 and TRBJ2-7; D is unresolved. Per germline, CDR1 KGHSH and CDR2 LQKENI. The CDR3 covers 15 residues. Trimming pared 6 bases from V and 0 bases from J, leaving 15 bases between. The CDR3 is CASSQQPWASYEQYF. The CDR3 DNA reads TGTGCCAGCTCTCAACAGCCTTGGGCCTCCTACGAGCAGTACTTC.

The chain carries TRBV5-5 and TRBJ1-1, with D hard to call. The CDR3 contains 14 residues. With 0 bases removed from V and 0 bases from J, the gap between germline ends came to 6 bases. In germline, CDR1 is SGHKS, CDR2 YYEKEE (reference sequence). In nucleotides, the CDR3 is TGTGCCAGCAGCTTGGTAGCAGTGAACACTGAAGCTTTCTTT. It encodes CASSLVAVNTEAFF.

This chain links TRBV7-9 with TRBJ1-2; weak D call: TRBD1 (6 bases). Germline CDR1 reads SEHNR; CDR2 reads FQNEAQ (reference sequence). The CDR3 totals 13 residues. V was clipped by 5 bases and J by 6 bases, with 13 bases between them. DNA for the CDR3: TGTGCCAGCAGCGTATGGACAGCCGATGGCTACACCTTC. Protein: CASSVWTADGYTF.

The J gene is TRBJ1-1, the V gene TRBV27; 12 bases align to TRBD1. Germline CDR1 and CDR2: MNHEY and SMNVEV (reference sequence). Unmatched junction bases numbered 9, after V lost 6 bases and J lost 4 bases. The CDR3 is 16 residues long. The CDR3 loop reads CASRVLGQGAGTEAFF. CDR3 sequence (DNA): TGTGCCAGCAGGGTTTTGGGACAGGGGGCAGGCACTGAAGCTTTCTTT.

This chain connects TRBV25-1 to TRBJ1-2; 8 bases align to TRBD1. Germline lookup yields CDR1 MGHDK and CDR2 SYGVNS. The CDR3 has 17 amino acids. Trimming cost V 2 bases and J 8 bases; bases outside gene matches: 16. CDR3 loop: CASSEPGGGQELEGYTF. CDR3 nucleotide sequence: TGTGCCAGCAGTGAACCCGGTGGGGGACAGGAATTAGAGGGCTACACCTTC.

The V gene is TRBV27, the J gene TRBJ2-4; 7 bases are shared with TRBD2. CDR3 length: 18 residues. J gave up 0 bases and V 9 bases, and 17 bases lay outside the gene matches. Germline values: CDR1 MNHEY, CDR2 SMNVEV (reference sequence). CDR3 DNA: TGTGCCAGTCTACCTCTAGCGGCCGTACTACGAGCCAAAAACATTCAGTACTTC. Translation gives CASLPLAAVLRAKNIQYF.

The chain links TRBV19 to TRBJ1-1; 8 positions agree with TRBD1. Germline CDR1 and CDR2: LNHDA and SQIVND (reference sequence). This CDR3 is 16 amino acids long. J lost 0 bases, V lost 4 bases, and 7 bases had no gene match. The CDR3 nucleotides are TGTGCCAGTAGTACCATAAACAGGGGGGTGAACACTGAAGCTTTCTTT. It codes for CASSTINRGVNTEAFF.

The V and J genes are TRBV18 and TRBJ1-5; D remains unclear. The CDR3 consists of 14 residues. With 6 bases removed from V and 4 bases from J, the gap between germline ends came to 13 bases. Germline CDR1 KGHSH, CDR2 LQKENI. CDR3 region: CASSPLEANQPQHF. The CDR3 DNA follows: TGTGCCAGCTCCCCTCTGGAGGCTAATCAGCCCCAGCATTTT.

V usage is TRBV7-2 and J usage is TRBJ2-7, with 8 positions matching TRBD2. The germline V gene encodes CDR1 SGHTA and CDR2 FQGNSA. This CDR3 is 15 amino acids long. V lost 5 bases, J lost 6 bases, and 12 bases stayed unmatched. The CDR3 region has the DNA TGTGCCAGCAGCCTTGCCGGGACTAGAACTACCGAGCAGTACTTC. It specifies CASSLAGTRTTEQYF.

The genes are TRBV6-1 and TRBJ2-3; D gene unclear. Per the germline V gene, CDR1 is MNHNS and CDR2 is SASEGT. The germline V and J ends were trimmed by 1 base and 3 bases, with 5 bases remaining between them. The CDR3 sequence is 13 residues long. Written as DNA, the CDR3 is TGTGCCAGCAGTGAAGTCAGTACAGATACGCAGTATTTT. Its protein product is CASSEVSTDTQYF.

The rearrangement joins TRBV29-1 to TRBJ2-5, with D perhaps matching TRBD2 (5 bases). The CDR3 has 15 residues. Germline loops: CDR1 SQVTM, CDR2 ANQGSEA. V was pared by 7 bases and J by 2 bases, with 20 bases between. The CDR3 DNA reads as TGCAGCGCCGGTCCAATTGGCCGGGGTCAAGAGACCCAGTACTTC. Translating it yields CSAGPIGRGQETQYF. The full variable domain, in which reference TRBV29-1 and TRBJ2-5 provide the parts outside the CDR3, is SAVISQKPSRDICQRGTSLTIQCQVDSQVTMMFWYRQQPGQSLTLIATANQGSEATYESGFVIDKFPISRPNLTFSTLTVSNMSPEDSSIYLCSAGPIGRGQETQYFGPGTRLLVL.

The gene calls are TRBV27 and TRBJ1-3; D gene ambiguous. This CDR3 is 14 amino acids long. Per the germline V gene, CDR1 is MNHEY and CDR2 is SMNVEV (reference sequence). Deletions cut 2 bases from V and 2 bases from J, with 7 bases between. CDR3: CASSLRGTGNTIYF. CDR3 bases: TGTGCCAGCAGTTTACGGGGTACTGGAAACACCATATATTTT.